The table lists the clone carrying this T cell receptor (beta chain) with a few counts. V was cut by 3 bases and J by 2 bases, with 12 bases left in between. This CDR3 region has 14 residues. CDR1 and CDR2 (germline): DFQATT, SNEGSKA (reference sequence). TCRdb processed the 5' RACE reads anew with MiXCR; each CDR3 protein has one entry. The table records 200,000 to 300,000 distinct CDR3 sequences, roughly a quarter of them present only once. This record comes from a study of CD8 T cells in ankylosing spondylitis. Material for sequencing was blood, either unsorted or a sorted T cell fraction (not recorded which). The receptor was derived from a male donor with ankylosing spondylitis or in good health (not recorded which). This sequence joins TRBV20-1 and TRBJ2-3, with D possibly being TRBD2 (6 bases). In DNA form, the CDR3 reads TGCAGTGCTAGTGGGGCGGGACTCACAGATACGCAGTATTTT. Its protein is CSASGAGLTDTQYF.